This T cell receptor (beta chain) was obtained from a study of cytomegalovirus exposure and HLA in healthy donors. It was with 60 Vbeta and 13 Jbeta primers that the PCR ran. This table comes from immunoSEQ multiplex PCR, and its TCRdb copy is limited to in-frame clones, with some not included. In the table there are roughly 110,000 clones, 77% of which are singletons. V lost 0 bases, J lost 4 bases, and 10 bases lay in between. The CDR3 covers 14 residues. Germline V CDR1 and CDR2: SGHRS, YFSETQ. As concerns this clone: Its cognate antigen is unknown.

Study observations and caveats: Investigators reported 150 to 200 TCR beta chains as tied to cytomegalovirus. Rare TCR sequences predominated, though certain public TCRs were found in many donors.

The source is a male donor in good health and CMV-seronegative. Sequencing used PBMCs. V and J are TRBV5-1 and TRBJ1-1; D gene uncertain. The CDR3 DNA follows: TGCGCCAGCAGCTTGGACAGTTTGGGCACTGAAGCTTTCTTT. Translated, it gives CASSLDSLGTEAFF.